This TCR beta chain was found in a study of cytomegalovirus exposure and HLA in healthy donors. Study conclusions and caveats: It was shown in a later analysis that HLA-associated TCR beta chains were more clonally expanded than other, equally common chains. Reports indicated that the classifier achieved high specificity and sensitivity in diagnosing cytomegalovirus status. In vitro checks showed that a few CMV-associated chains really do target CMV antigens.

Researchers ran the PCR with 60 Vbeta and 13 Jbeta primers. TCRdb keeps only in-frame clones here, not all; method: immunoSEQ multiplex PCR. The sample shows roughly 130,000 clones, more than 75% of them seen only once. The CDR3 length is 16 residues. V was pared by 1 base and J by 2 bases, with 12 bases between. The germline CDR1 and CDR2 sequences are SGHAT and FQNNGV. Points on this clone: Its target is unknown.

The chain links TRBV11-2 to TRBJ1-3; maybe TRBD1 (6 bases). The sample comprised PBMCs. This clonotype was obtained from a man between 40 and 49 years old in good health and CMV-seronegative. The CDR3, as DNA: TGTGCCAGCAGCTTAGCCGGAGCAGGGGCTGGAAACACCATATATTTT. It yields the protein CASSLAGAGAGNTIYF.